The clone carrying this T cell receptor (beta chain) counts as medium-sized. Control samples came 1 year after myeloablative marrow transplants with methotrexate plus calcineurin inhibitor. Some clones are missing from TCRdb's copy, which holds only in-frame ones; the method was immunoSEQ multiplex PCR. There are around 16,000 clones in the sample; 84% occur only once, and around 4.6% lies in the top ten. V lost 6 bases to trimming and J lost 8 bases, with 14 bases between them. Germline-derived CDR1 and CDR2 are MDHEN and SYDVKM. The CDR3 is 14 residues long. The sample belongs to a study of T cells after posttransplantation cyclophosphamide.

This clonotype was sampled from a male patient in his late teens or twenties who received an allogeneic stem cell transplant from a related donor, was CMV-positive, and had no GVHD. Some T cells may originate from the graft donor. Specimen: PBMCs, collected approximately 370 days after allogeneic stem cell transplant with calcineurin inhibitor and methotrexate. The gene calls are TRBV28 and TRBJ1-6; tentatively, D is TRBD1 (5 bases). CDR3 DNA: TGTGCCAGCAGCGAGGGGTGGAGGGATTCACCCCTCCACTTT. Its translation is CASSEGWRDSPLHF.